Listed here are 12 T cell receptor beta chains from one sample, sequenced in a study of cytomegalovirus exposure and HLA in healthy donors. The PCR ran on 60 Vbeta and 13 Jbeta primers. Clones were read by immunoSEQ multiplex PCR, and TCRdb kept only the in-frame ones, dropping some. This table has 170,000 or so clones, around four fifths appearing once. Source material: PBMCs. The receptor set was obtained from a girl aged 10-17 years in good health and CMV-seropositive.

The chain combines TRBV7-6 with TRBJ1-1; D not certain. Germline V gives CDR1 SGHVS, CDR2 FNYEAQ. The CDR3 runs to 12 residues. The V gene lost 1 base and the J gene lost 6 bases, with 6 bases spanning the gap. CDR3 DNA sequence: TGTGCCAGCAGCTTAGTTTCCGCTGAAGCTTTCTTT. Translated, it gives CASSLVSAEAFF.

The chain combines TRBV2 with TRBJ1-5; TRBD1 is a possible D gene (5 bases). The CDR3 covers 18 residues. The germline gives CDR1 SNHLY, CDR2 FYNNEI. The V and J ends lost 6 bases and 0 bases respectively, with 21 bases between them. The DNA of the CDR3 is TGTGCCAGCAGCGCCGCCGGAATCGGAAGGGGTAGCAATCAGCCCCAGCATTTT. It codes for CASSAAGIGRGSNQPQHF.

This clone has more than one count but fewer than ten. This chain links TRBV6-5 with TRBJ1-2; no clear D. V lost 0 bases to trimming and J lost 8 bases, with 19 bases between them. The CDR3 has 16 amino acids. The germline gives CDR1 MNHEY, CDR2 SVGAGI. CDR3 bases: TGTGCCAGCAGTTACTCTTTGGGCTTAGGGAGGGAAGGCTACACCTTC. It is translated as CASSYSLGLGREGYTF.

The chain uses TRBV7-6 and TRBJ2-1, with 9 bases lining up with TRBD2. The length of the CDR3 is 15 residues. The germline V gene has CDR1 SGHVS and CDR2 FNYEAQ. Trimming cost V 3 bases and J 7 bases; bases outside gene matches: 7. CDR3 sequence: CASSFRGGAVNEQFF. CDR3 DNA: TGTGCCAGCAGCTTTCGCGGGGGGGCGGTAAATGAGCAGTTCTTC.

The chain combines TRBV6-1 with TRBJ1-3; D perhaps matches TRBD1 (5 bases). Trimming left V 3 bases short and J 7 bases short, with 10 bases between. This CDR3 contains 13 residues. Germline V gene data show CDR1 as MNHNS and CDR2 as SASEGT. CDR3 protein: CASSEREGNTIYF. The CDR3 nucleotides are TGTGCCAGCAGTGAGAGGGAGGGGAACACCATATATTTT.

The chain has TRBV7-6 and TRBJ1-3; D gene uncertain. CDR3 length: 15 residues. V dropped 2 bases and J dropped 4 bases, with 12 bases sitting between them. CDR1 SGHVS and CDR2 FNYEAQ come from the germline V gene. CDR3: CASSLFEGVGNTIYF. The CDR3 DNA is TGTGCCAGCAGCTTATTTGAGGGAGTCGGAAACACCATATATTTT.

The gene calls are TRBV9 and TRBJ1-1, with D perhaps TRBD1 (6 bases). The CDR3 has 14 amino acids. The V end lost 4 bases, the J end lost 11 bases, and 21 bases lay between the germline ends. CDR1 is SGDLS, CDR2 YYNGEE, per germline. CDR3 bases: TGTGCCAGCAGCCCATCGGGCAGGGGCGAGCCGGCTTTCTTT. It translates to CASSPSGRGEPAFF.

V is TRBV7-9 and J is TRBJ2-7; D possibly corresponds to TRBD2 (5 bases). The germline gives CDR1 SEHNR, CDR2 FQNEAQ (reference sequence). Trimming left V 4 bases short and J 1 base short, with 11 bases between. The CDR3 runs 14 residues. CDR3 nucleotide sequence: TGTGCCAGCAGCTCGGGCGGGTGGTCCTACGAGCAGTACTTC. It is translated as CASSSGGWSYEQYF.

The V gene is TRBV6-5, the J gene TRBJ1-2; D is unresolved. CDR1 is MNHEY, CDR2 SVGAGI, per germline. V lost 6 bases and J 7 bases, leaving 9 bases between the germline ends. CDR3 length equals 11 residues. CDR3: CASRLGGGYTF. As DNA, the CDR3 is TGTGCCAGCAGGCTCGGAGGTGGCTACACCTTC.

CDR3 coding DNA: TGTGCCAGCAGCTACCCTTTAAGGGGGACGAACACTGAAGCTTTCTTT. Protein: CASSYPLRGTNTEAFF. V usage is TRBV7-6 and J usage is TRBJ1-1, with D perhaps TRBD1 (6 bases). The germline CDR1 and CDR2 sequences are SGHVS and FNYEAQ. CDR3 size: 16 residues. Trimming removed 4 bases at V and 1 base at J, with 16 bases between.

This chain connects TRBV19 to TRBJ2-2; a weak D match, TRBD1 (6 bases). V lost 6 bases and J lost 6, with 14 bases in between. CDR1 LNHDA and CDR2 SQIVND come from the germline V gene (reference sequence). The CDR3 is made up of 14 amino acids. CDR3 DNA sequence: TGTGCCAGTAGCGTCAGGGGTCGGGCCGGGGAGCTGTTTTTT. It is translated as CASSVRGRAGELFF.

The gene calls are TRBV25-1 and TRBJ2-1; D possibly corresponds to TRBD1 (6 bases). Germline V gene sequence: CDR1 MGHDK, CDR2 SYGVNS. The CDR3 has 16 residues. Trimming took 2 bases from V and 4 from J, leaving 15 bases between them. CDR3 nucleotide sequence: TGTGCCAGCAGTGAAAAACCGGGACAAAATTACAATGAGCAGTTCTTC. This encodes CASSEKPGQNYNEQFF. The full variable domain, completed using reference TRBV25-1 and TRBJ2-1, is EADIYQTPRYLVIGTGKKITLECSQTMGHDKMYWYQQDPGMELHLIHYSYGVNSTEKGDLSSESTVSRIRTEHFPLTLESARPSHTSQYLCASSEKPGQNYNEQFFGPGTRLTVL.